These T cell receptor beta chains were read from a single sample in a study of blood T cells in healthy people across ages. TCRdb recomputed calls from the 5' RACE reads with MiXCR, one row per CDR3 protein. The sample records roughly 1,100,000 distinct CDR3 sequences, almost 25% being singletons. These data are also associated with another study on T cells of mothers and their children.

The source material was blood. These receptor sequences come from a girl under 10 years old in good health. Both conserved end residues are part of each CDR3. The D gene is left open where the match is weak. Only some rows state a clone size, as once, few, many or a class for expanded clones.

>-|TRBV4-1|TRBD2|TRBJ2-5
CASSQFSGRGQETQYF
TGCGCCAGCAGCCAATTTAGCGGGAGGGGTCAAGAGACCCAGTACTTC
>few|TRBV28|TRBD1|TRBJ2-1
CASSLDGQDVAEQFF
TGTGCCAGCAGTTTAGACGGACAGGACGTAGCTGAGCAGTTCTTC
>few|TRBV9|-|TRBJ2-3
CASSVLGDTQYF
TGTGCCAGCAGCGTACTTGGAGATACGCAGTATTTT
>many|TRBV25-1|-|TRBJ2-7
CASVGFTYEQYF
TGTGCCAGTGTTGGATTCACCTACGAGCAGTACTTC
>few|TRBV20-1|TRBD2|TRBJ2-1
CSAVWREFYEQFF
TGCAGTGCTGTATGGCGGGAGTTCTATGAGCAGTTCTTC
>-|TRBV6-6|TRBD2|TRBJ2-5
CASSWTSGEETQYF
TGTGCCAGCAGTTGGACTAGCGGGGAAGAGACCCAGTACTTC
>-|TRBV28|-|TRBJ1-2
CASSPGGQLRGYTF
TGTGCCAGCAGCCCCGGCGGACAGTTGCGTGGCTACACCTTC
>-|TRBV20-1|-|TRBJ2-2
CSASLGVGTGELFF
TGCAGTGCTAGTCTGGGCGTCGGCACCGGGGAGCTGTTTTTT
>few|TRBV6-2/TRBV6-3|-|TRBJ2-1
CASSPRREQFF
TGTGCCAGCAGTCCCAGGCGTGAGCAGTTCTTC
>-|TRBV20-1|TRBD2|TRBJ2-1
CSASWDYQMINEQFF
TGCAGTGCTAGTTGGGACTACCAAATGATCAATGAGCAGTTCTTC
>few|TRBV7-9|TRBD2|TRBJ2-7
CASSSLKAGVVHEQYF
TGTGCCAGCAGCTCACTAAAAGCGGGGGTCGTCCACGAGCAGTACTTC
>few|TRBV5-5|TRBD1|TRBJ1-2
CASSTATGYGYTF
TGTGCCAGCAGCACAGCGACAGGGTATGGCTACACCTTC
>-|TRBV2|TRBD1|TRBJ1-2
CASSGTGASSYGYTF
TGTGCCAGCAGCGGGACAGGGGCATCAAGCTATGGCTACACCTTC
>few|TRBV11-2|TRBD1|TRBJ1-4
CASSLQGADEKLFF
TGTGCCAGCAGCTTACAGGGGGCGGACGAAAAACTGTTTTTT
>-|TRBV15|TRBD1|TRBJ1-4
CATSSSGTGGEKLFF
TGTGCCACCAGCAGCTCCGGGACAGGGGGTGAAAAACTGTTTTTT
>-|TRBV11-2|-|TRBJ2-5
CASRGGDRYQETQYF
TGTGCCAGCAGGGGGGGTGACAGGTATCAAGAGACCCAGTACTTC
>few|TRBV10-1|-|TRBJ2-2
CASSPPGGADTGELFF
TGCGCCAGCAGTCCCCCTGGGGGGGCGGACACCGGGGAGCTGTTTTTT
>-|TRBV25-1|-|TRBJ1-1
CASTYTGPTEAFF
TGTGCCAGCACCTACACCGGACCCACTGAAGCTTTCTTT
>-|TRBV2|-|TRBJ1-4
CASSDWGANEKLFF
TGTGCCAGCAGTGATTGGGGGGCCAATGAAAAACTGTTTTTT
>few|TRBV20-1|-|TRBJ2-1
CSAQRKRHYNEQFF
TGCAGTGCCCAGAGGAAGCGGCACTACAATGAGCAGTTCTTC
>few|TRBV7-3|TRBD1|TRBJ1-1
CASSAVPGGEAFF
TGTGCCAGCAGCGCCGTGCCAGGGGGTGAAGCTTTCTTT
>-|TRBV5-1|TRBD2|TRBJ2-7
CASRTSEPYEQYF
TGCGCCAGCAGGACTAGCGAGCCCTACGAGCAGTACTTC
>-|TRBV12-3/TRBV12-4|-|TRBJ2-3
CASSFSAGTDTQYF
TGTGCCAGCAGTTTCTCAGCGGGGACAGACACGCAGTATTTT
>-|TRBV29-1|-|TRBJ2-1
CSVVQHKSVDEQFF
TGCAGCGTTGTCCAACATAAGTCAGTGGATGAGCAGTTCTTC
>few|TRBV6-1|TRBD1|TRBJ2-7
CASRALARGIVYEQYF
TGTGCCAGCAGGGCTCTGGCCAGGGGGATAGTCTACGAGCAGTACTTC
>few|TRBV7-2|-|TRBJ2-1
CASNSGGNEQFF
TGTGCCAGCAATTCCGGGGGCAATGAGCAGTTCTTC
>-|TRBV28|-|TRBJ1-2
CASSISDSYGYTF
TGTGCCAGCAGTATCTCCGACAGCTATGGCTACACCTTC
>few|TRBV11-2|-|TRBJ2-1
CASSLVISGVHNEQFF
TGTGCCAGCAGCTTAGTCATATCGGGGGTGCACAATGAGCAGTTCTTC
>-|TRBV6-1|-|TRBJ2-7
CASSEAYEDNEQYF
TGTGCCAGCAGTGAAGCTTATGAGGACAACGAGCAGTACTTC
>few|TRBV12-3/TRBV12-4|TRBD1|TRBJ1-2
CASSHGQGAGGYTF
TGCGCCAGCAGCCACGGACAGGGGGCGGGGGGCTACACCTTC
>-|TRBV29-1|TRBD2|TRBJ2-5
CSVSSGRAEETQYF
TGCAGCGTTTCTAGCGGGAGGGCTGAAGAGACCCAGTACTTC
>-|TRBV4-2|TRBD1|TRBJ1-1
CASSQGGSRDRGLAEAFF
TGTGCCAGCAGCCAAGGAGGGTCCCGGGACAGGGGCCTCGCTGAAGCTTTCTTT
>-|TRBV15|-|TRBJ1-4
CATSRKWQGNEKLFF
TGTGCCACCAGCAGAAAATGGCAGGGGAATGAAAAACTGTTTTTT
>few|TRBV12-3/TRBV12-4|-|TRBJ2-5
CASSSVGAQETQYF
TGTGCCAGCAGCTCAGTAGGGGCCCAAGAGACCCAGTACTTC
>-|TRBV20-1|TRBD2|TRBJ2-2
CSARWGGLTGELFF
TGCAGTGCTAGATGGGGGGGGTTAACCGGGGAGCTGTTTTTT
>-|TRBV7-2|-|TRBJ1-5
CASSFRYNQPQHF
TGTGCCAGCAGCTTCCGGTACAATCAGCCCCAGCATTTT
>few|TRBV5-1|-|TRBJ1-1
CASSLSGVNTEAFF
TGCGCCAGCAGCTTGTCAGGGGTGAACACTGAAGCTTTCTTT
>few|TRBV28|-|TRBJ2-5
CASSSLGLRQTQETQYF
TGTGCCAGCAGTTCCCTCGGGCTAAGGCAGACTCAAGAGACCCAGTACTTC
>-|TRBV9|-|TRBJ2-7
CASSGTGGLYEQYF
TGTGCCAGCAGCGGTACCGGGGGACTTTACGAGCAGTACTTC
>-|TRBV3-1|-|TRBJ1-1
CASSQGATATNTEAFF
TGTGCCAGCAGCCAAGGGGCGACAGCCACGAACACTGAAGCTTTCTTT
>-|TRBV7-9|-|TRBJ1-1
CASSPAKNTEAFF
TGTGCCAGCAGCCCCGCGAAGAACACTGAAGCTTTCTTT
>-|TRBV18|TRBD1|TRBJ2-7
CASPPGQGEVKQYF
TGTGCCAGCCCACCGGGACAGGGTGAAGTCAAGCAGTACTTC
>few|TRBV2|-|TRBJ2-3
CASSLGTSREDTQYF
TGTGCCAGCAGCCTTGGGACATCGAGGGAAGATACGCAGTATTTT
>-|TRBV5-1|TRBD1|TRBJ1-1
CASSLRPLEGQGLTEAFF
TGCGCCAGCAGCTTAAGGCCCCTTGAGGGACAGGGGTTGACTGAAGCTTTCTTT
>many|TRBV2|-|TRBJ1-1
CASSLEDEAFF
TGTGCCAGCAGTTTAGAGGATGAAGCTTTCTTT
>-|TRBV28|-|TRBJ2-7
CASSSVSSGPSSYEQYF
TGTGCCAGCAGTTCCGTTAGTAGCGGCCCGAGCTCCTACGAGCAGTACTTC
>few|TRBV9|TRBD1|TRBJ2-7
CASSVEGQVWDEQYF
TGTGCCAGCAGCGTAGAAGGACAGGTGTGGGACGAGCAGTACTTC
>-|TRBV6-1|TRBD1|TRBJ2-7
CASSEAPWTGISYEQYF
TGTGCCAGCAGTGAGGCCCCGTGGACAGGGATCTCCTACGAGCAGTACTTC
>few|TRBV2|TRBD1|TRBJ2-4
CASSGGQGFDGIQYF
TGTGCCAGCAGTGGGGGACAGGGTTTTGACGGCATTCAGTACTTC
>-|TRBV28|-|TRBJ2-7
CASSSQVVSSYEQYF
TGTGCCAGCAGTTCTCAAGTCGTCAGCTCCTACGAGCAGTACTTC
>few|TRBV29-1|-|TRBJ1-2
CSVDARGKSEGGYTF
TGCAGCGTTGATGCCCGGGGGAAGTCTGAAGGGGGCTACACCTTC
>-|TRBV6-1|-|TRBJ2-7
CASSVPLSYEQYF
TGTGCCAGCAGTGTTCCTCTATCCTACGAGCAGTACTTC
>few|TRBV7-9|-|TRBJ2-3
CASSFPSGHQRTLTDTQYF
TGTGCCAGCAGCTTTCCGTCTGGGCACCAGCGGACCCTCACAGATACGCAGTATTTT
>-|TRBV7-8|-|TRBJ1-5
CASSLAGRVPNQPQHF
TGTGCCAGCAGCTTAGCGGGACGAGTCCCCAATCAGCCCCAGCATTTT
>-|TRBV29-1|TRBD1|TRBJ2-5
CSVRDRGRETQYF
TGCAGCGTTAGGGACAGGGGGCGGGAGACCCAGTACTTC
>few|TRBV7-3|TRBD1|TRBJ2-1
CASSLTSNRGSYNEQFF
TGTGCCAGCAGCTTAACAAGCAACAGGGGCTCCTACAATGAGCAGTTCTTC
>few|TRBV27|-|TRBJ2-5
CASSLSGLGTKETQYF
TGTGCCAGCAGTTTATCGGGGTTGGGTACCAAGGAGACCCAGTACTTC
>once|TRBV28|-|TRBJ2-7
CASTGTNYYEQYF
TGTGCCAGCACCGGGACGAACTACTACGAGCAGTACTTC
>-|TRBV19|-|TRBJ2-1
CASSNHLFAYNEQFF
TGTGCCAGTAGTAACCACCTGTTTGCCTACAATGAGCAGTTCTTC